Reported below is one T cell receptor (beta chain). Its specificity is unknown. The data originate from a study of CD8 T cells in ankylosing spondylitis. Points from the study as a whole: Previous work reported some of these motif variants in the synovial fluid and blood of reactive arthritis.

One entry per CDR3 protein, called by TCRdb with MiXCR from the 5' RACE reads. The data hold about 130,000 distinct CDR3 sequences, with about 7% observed a single time. V was trimmed by 6 bases and J by 6 bases, leaving 12 bases between them. The CDR3 totals 13 residues. Germline V CDR1 and CDR2: MNHEY, SVGEGT. Sequencing used blood, either unsorted or a sorted T cell fraction (not recorded which). The clonotype originates from a female donor with ankylosing spondylitis or in good health (not recorded which). The V gene is TRBV6-2 or TRBV6-3, the J gene TRBJ2-1; D gene unclear. CDR3 region: CASRKDFFNEQFF. CDR3 sequence (DNA): TGTGCCAGCAGAAAAGACTTTTTCAATGAGCAGTTCTTC.